The 2 T cell receptor beta chains given below trace back to one sample, sequenced in a study of T cells in localized non-small cell lung cancer. Profiling relied on immunoSEQ multiplex PCR, and the TCRdb table lists in-frame clones only, not all of them. This table holds fewer than 90,000 clones, 80% found once. The starting material was PBMCs, obtained before any cancer treatment. The receptor source for this set is a man aged 35-69 years with stage II squamous cell lung carcinoma.

The chain employs TRBV14 and TRBJ1-1, with no clear D. This CDR3 spans 15 amino acids. Between the trimmed V and J ends, which lost 2 bases and 1 base, there was a span of 11 bases. The germline V gene has CDR1 SGHDN and CDR2 FVKESK. The CDR3 nucleotides read TGTGCCAGCAGCCAATTAGCACACTCGAACACTGAAGCTTTCTTT. Protein sequence: CASSQLAHSNTEAFF.

This rearrangement joins TRBV19 to TRBJ1-5, with D hard to call. Deletions cut 3 bases from V and 0 bases from J, with 6 bases between. The CDR3 is 14 residues long. The germline CDR1 and CDR2 sequences are LNHDA and SQIVND (reference sequence). CDR3 in DNA: TGTGCCAGTAGTATTCCCTATAGCAATCAGCCCCAGCATTTT. Residues: CASSIPYSNQPQHF.